This is a list of T cell receptor beta chains from one sample in a study of shared clonotypes between healthy human individuals. Profiled with immunoSEQ multiplex PCR; TCRdb holds only in-frame clones, not every one. The repertoire holds fewer than 600,000 clones, with around 74% as singletons. Sequencing was performed on PBMCs. These TCRs come from a woman aged 40 to 50 in good health. Some clones in this sample may be carry-over from other donors' samples. Both conserved end residues are part of each CDR3. A D gene is named only where the DNA matches it firmly. Not all rows give a size; the values are once, few, many and, for expanded clones, a class.

D gene: .; V gene: TRBV5-1; J gene: TRBJ2-1; clone size: .; CDR3 protein: CASSETRGRAYNEQFF; CDR3 DNA: TGCGCCAGCAGCGAAACTAGAGGGCGGGCCTACAATGAGCAGTTCTTC
D gene: .; V gene: TRBV2; J gene: TRBJ1-1; clone size: few; CDR3 protein: CASRRVLNTEAFF; CDR3 DNA: TGTGCCAGCAGAAGGGTCCTGAACACTGAAGCTTTCTTT
D gene: TRBD2; V gene: TRBV7-6; J gene: TRBJ2-1; clone size: .; CDR3 protein: CASSPGLASYNEQFF; CDR3 DNA: TGTGCCAGCAGCCCGGGACTAGCGAGCTACAATGAGCAGTTCTTC
D gene: .; V gene: TRBV7-8; J gene: TRBJ1-6; clone size: .; CDR3 protein: CASTEDPNSPLHF; CDR3 DNA: TGTGCCAGCACGGAGGATCCTAATTCACCCCTCCACTTT
D gene: .; V gene: TRBV27; J gene: TRBJ2-7; clone size: many; CDR3 protein: CASSFAGEREQYF; CDR3 DNA: TGTGCCAGCAGTTTCGCGGGCGAGCGGGAGCAGTACTTC
D gene: .; V gene: TRBV7-6; J gene: TRBJ2-7; clone size: .; CDR3 protein: CASSLAPLGGSGANYEQYF; CDR3 DNA: TGTGCCAGCAGCTTAGCCCCCCTAGGGGGATCCGGGGCCAACTACGAGCAGTACTTC
D gene: TRBD2; V gene: TRBV7-9; J gene: TRBJ2-7; clone size: .; CDR3 protein: CASSFASGYEQYF; CDR3 DNA: TGTGCCAGCAGCTTTGCTAGCGGGTACGAGCAGTACTTC
D gene: .; V gene: TRBV6-5; J gene: TRBJ1-2; clone size: .; CDR3 protein: CASSLRGPYGYTF; CDR3 DNA: TGTGCCAGCAGTTTGCGGGGGCCTTATGGCTACACCTTC
D gene: .; V gene: TRBV4-2; J gene: TRBJ1-6; clone size: .; CDR3 protein: CASSQELTEWGNSPLHF; CDR3 DNA: TGTGCCAGCAGCCAAGAGCTGACTGAATGGGGTAATTCACCCCTCCACTTT
D gene: .; V gene: TRBV25-1; J gene: TRBJ1-3; clone size: .; CDR3 protein: CASSESDRSSGNTIYF; CDR3 DNA: TGTGCCAGCAGTGAATCGGACAGAAGTTCTGGAAACACCATATATTTT
D gene: .; V gene: TRBV10-3; J gene: TRBJ2-7; clone size: few; CDR3 protein: CAIRGVRSSYEQYF; CDR3 DNA: TGTGCCATCAGGGGGGTGAGAAGCTCCTACGAGCAGTACTTC
D gene: TRBD2; V gene: TRBV28; J gene: TRBJ2-1; clone size: .; CDR3 protein: CASSLGGDYPFNEQFF; CDR3 DNA: TGTGCCAGCAGTTTAGGGGGGGACTACCCTTTCAATGAGCAGTTCTTC
D gene: .; V gene: TRBV18; J gene: TRBJ1-1; clone size: .; CDR3 protein: CASSPPGARRDTEAFF; CDR3 DNA: TGTGCCAGCTCACCTCCGGGAGCCCGCAGGGACACTGAAGCTTTCTTT